Presented here are 11 T cell receptor beta chains from one specimen sequenced in a study of CD4 T cell repertoires in COVID-19. Clones were sequenced by immunoSEQ multiplex PCR, and TCRdb holds only the in-frame ones, with some missing. This table holds 60,000 to 90,000 clones, roughly 85% found once. Here the sequenced sample was CD4+ T cells from peripheral blood, taken after recovery from COVID-19. The source of these receptors is a human donor who had COVID-19.

The V and J genes are TRBV7-9 and TRBJ1-6, with a possible D match to TRBD1 (5 bases). The V and J ends lost 7 bases and 7 bases respectively, with 11 bases between them. Germline values: CDR1 SEHNR, CDR2 FQNEAQ (reference sequence). The length of the CDR3 is 13 residues. CDR3 loop: CASTDSYNSPLHF. CDR3 sequence (DNA): TGTGCCAGCACTGACAGTTACAATTCACCCCTCCACTTT. The whole variable domain, remainder taken from reference TRBV7-9 and TRBJ1-6, is DTGVSQNPRHKITKRGQNVTFRCDPISEHNRLYWYRQTLGQGPEFLTYFQNEAQLEKSRLLSDRFSAERPKGSFSTLEIQRTEQGDSAMYLCASTDSYNSPLHFGNGTRLTVT.

The chain is built from TRBV18 and TRBJ1-2, with D perhaps matching TRBD1 (6 bases). Germline CDR1 is KGHSH and CDR2 is LQKENI. The CDR3 is made up of 13 amino acids. The ends were cut back, 3 bases at V and 6 bases at J, with 11 bases in the middle. CDR3 protein: CASSPGQNHGYTF. Here the CDR3 DNA reads TGTGCCAGCTCACCCGGACAGAACCATGGCTACACCTTC.

This chain connects TRBV12-5 to TRBJ2-7; D is uncertain. CDR3 size: 13 residues. The germline gives CDR1 LGHNT, CDR2 FRNRAP. Trimming removed 0 bases at V and 6 bases at J, with 9 bases between. For the CDR3, the DNA is TGTGCTAGTGGTTTGGTACTGGGAAGCGAGCAGTACTTC. Residues: CASGLVLGSEQYF. Full variable domain (rest looked up from reference TRBV12-5 and TRBJ2-7): DARVTQTPRHKVTEMGQEVTMRCQPILGHNTVFWYRQTMMQGLELLAYFRNRAPLDDSGMPKDRFSAEMPDATLATLKIQPSEPRDSAVYFCASGLVLGSEQYFGPGTRLTVT.

The J gene is TRBJ1-3, the V gene TRBV2; D unresolved. Trimming removed 5 bases at V and 0 bases at J, with 11 bases between. The CDR3 is 15 amino acids. Germline loops: CDR1 SNHLY, CDR2 FYNNEI. The CDR3 bases are TGTGCCAGCAGTTGGACTGACGACTCTGGAAACACCATATATTTT. Translating it yields CASSWTDDSGNTIYF.

The CDR3 bases are TGTGCCAGTAGTATGGCGGCAGCCAGCGGGGAGCTGTTTTTT. Protein sequence: CASSMAAASGELFF. This rearrangement joins TRBV19 to TRBJ2-2; D ambiguous. Trimming removed 3 bases from V and 7 bases from J, with 12 bases in between. The germline V gene has CDR1 LNHDA and CDR2 SQIVND (reference sequence). This CDR3 comprises 14 residues.

This clone was seen more than once but under ten times. The V call is TRBV28, the J call TRBJ2-7, with TRBD1 matching 8 bases. Per the germline V gene, CDR1 is MDHEN and CDR2 is SYDVKM. The trim removed 8 bases at V and 3 bases at J, leaving 3 bases unmatched. The CDR3 runs 12 residues. In DNA, the CDR3 is TGTGCCAGCGGGACAGGCTTCTACGAGCAGTACTTC. Translation: CASGTGFYEQYF. The full variable domain, rest sourced from reference TRBV28 and TRBJ2-7, is DVKVTQSSRYLVKRTGEKVFLECVQDMDHENMFWYRQDPGLGLRLIYFSYDVKMKEKGDIPEGYSVSREKKERFSLILESASTNQTSMYLCASGTGFYEQYFGPGTRLTVT.

This chain links TRBV28 with TRBJ2-3, with D unresolved. CDR3 length: 14 residues. Germline CDR1 is MDHEN and CDR2 is SYDVKM. V gave up 6 bases and J gave up 1 base, with 11 bases separating them. DNA for the CDR3: TGTGCCAGCAGCCCCGGGTCACGCACAGATACGCAGTATTTT. Amino acids: CASSPGSRTDTQYF.

V gene TRBV6-5 combines with J gene TRBJ1-1; possibly TRBD1 for D (5 bases). The CDR3 has 14 residues. Trimming took off 8 bases at V and 2 bases at J, with 15 bases between the two ends. Germline V gene lookup returns CDR1 MNHEY and CDR2 SVGAGI. The CDR3 loop is CASGSLGVNTEAFF. The CDR3 region has the DNA TGTGCCAGCGGGAGCCTAGGGGTTAACACTGAAGCTTTCTTT.

In this sample, this clone turned up a few times. The V call is TRBV10-3, the J call TRBJ1-2; 8 bases align to TRBD1. With V trimmed by 3 bases and J by 7 bases, 10 bases remained unmatched. CDR1 and CDR2 from the germline V gene are ENHRY and SYGVKD. This CDR3 has 15 amino acids. CDR3 in amino acids: CAISDRQGARGGYTF. Here the CDR3 DNA reads TGTGCCATCAGTGACCGTCAGGGGGCGCGAGGTGGCTACACCTTC.

V and J are TRBV6-6 and TRBJ1-1; the D is unclear. V was shortened by 4 bases and J by 1 base, with 4 bases between the two germline ends. This CDR3 is 12 amino acids long. The V gene's germline CDR1 is MNHNY and CDR2 SVGAGI (reference sequence). This chain's CDR3 is CASSFQNTEAFF. The CDR3 DNA is TGTGCCAGCAGTTTCCAGAACACTGAAGCTTTCTTT.

The chain combines TRBV11-3 with TRBJ2-5; TRBD2 might be the D (6 bases). Germline CDR1 and CDR2: SGHNT and YENEEA. CDR3 size: 15 residues. With 1 base removed from V and 5 bases from J, the gap between germline ends came to 14 bases. The CDR3 nucleotides read TGTGCCAGCAGCTTAGGGGACTCATACGGGGAGACCCAGTACTTC. This encodes CASSLGDSYGETQYF.